The 22 T cell receptor beta chains below all came from one sample that was sequenced in a study of ipilimumab plus nivolumab after autologous stem cell transplantation (dated by TCRdb to about 2021). The library came from the immunoSEQ multiplex PCR assay. In its TCRdb copy, this immuneACCESS table keeps in-frame sequences only and misses some clones. Where compared with another copy, unresolved V genes explain less than half of these, and the others have no known cause. Here the sample has 37,000 or so clones; 80% to 95% occur a single time. In total, the top ten clones hold roughly 0.9% of the sample. The sequencing here drew on PBMCs, taken in a trial of ipilimumab plus nivolumab as post-transplant consolidation. These receptor sequences come from a male donor with multiple myeloma.

V gene TRBV28 combines with J gene TRBJ2-6; D tentatively reads TRBD1 or TRBD2 (5 bases each). CDR1 MDHEN and CDR2 SYDVKM come from the germline V gene. The CDR3 consists of 17 residues. V lost 6 bases and J lost 0, with 15 bases in between. The CDR3 DNA is TGTGCCAGCAGACGGGGCGGGTCAAGCTCTGGGGCCAACGTCCTGACTTTC. Its translation: CASRRGGSSSGANVLTF.

The chain recombines TRBV27 with TRBJ2-6, with a tentative D call TRBD2 (6 bases). The germline V gene encodes CDR1 MNHEY and CDR2 SMNVEV (reference sequence). V was cut by 1 base and J by 3 bases, with 7 bases left in between. The CDR3 is made up of 15 amino acids. CDR3 nucleotide sequence: TGTGCCAGCAGTTTATGGGGGGTTGGGGCCAACGTCCTGACTTTC. Encoded protein: CASSLWGVGANVLTF. The full variable domain, completed using reference TRBV27 and TRBJ2-6, is EAQVTQNPRYLITVTGKKLTVTCSQNMNHEYMSWYRQDPGLGLRQIYYSMNVEVTDKGDVPEGYKVSRKEKRNFPLILESPSPNQTSLYFCASSLWGVGANVLTFGAGSRLTVL.

CDR3 coding DNA: TGTGCCAGCAGCCTGGCAGGGCGTGTCGGCTACACCTTC. It yields the protein CASSLAGRVGYTF. The rearrangement links TRBV5-5 to TRBJ1-2; possible D gene TRBD1, 5 bases. The CDR3 runs to 13 residues. Germline CDR1 SGHKS, CDR2 YYEKEE (reference sequence). Trimming removed 4 bases from V and 8 bases from J, with 15 bases in between.

This clone was recorded only once. The chain has TRBV19 and TRBJ2-2; 8 nucleotides agree with TRBD2. Germline V gene sequence: CDR1 LNHDA, CDR2 SQIVND (reference sequence). This CDR3 region has 16 residues. V dropped 8 bases and J dropped 1; count of bases not matched to a gene: 9. In DNA form, the CDR3 reads TGTGCCAGTCTATACGGGGGGGACTTGAACACCGGGGAGCTGTTTTTT. This sequence encodes CASLYGGDLNTGELFF.

This chain uses TRBV27 with TRBJ2-3; the match to TRBD2 covers 12 bases. V trimming: 5 bases; J trimming: 3 bases; junction bases outside the gene matches: 6. CDR1 and CDR2 (germline): MNHEY, SMNVEV (reference sequence). This CDR3 is 16 amino acids long. The DNA of the CDR3 is TGTGCCAGCAGTGCCTGGACTAGCGGGACTACAGATACGCAGTATTTT. Its protein product is CASSAWTSGTTDTQYF.

This chain links TRBV19 with TRBJ1-2; 7 bases align to TRBD1. Germline-derived CDR1 and CDR2 are LNHDA and SQIVND (reference sequence). The CDR3 has 13 residues. The J segment lost 4 bases and the V segment lost 9 bases, leaving 8 bases of the junction unmatched. The CDR3 loop reads CASTRDRVYGYTF. The CDR3 DNA reads TGTGCCAGCACCCGGGACAGAGTCTATGGCTACACCTTC.

This clone was seen just once. This chain links TRBV7-9 with TRBJ1-2; the D gene is possibly TRBD1 (6 bases). V lost 3 bases and J 7 bases, leaving 12 bases between the germline ends. This CDR3 is built from 13 residues. CDR1 is SEHNR, CDR2 FQNEAQ, per germline (reference sequence). CDR3 in amino acids: CASSFHRAGGYTF. DNA of the CDR3: TGTGCCAGCAGCTTCCACAGGGCGGGTGGCTACACCTTC.

V gene TRBV19 combines with J gene TRBJ2-4; 12 nucleotides line up with TRBD1. The germline V gene encodes CDR1 LNHDA and CDR2 SQIVND (reference sequence). The length of the CDR3 is 17 residues. V lost 5 bases and J lost 5; bases outside the gene matches: 10. Here the CDR3 DNA reads TGTGCCAGTAGTGCCGCCCCGGGACAGGGGGCTGAAAACATTCAGTACTTC. Translation gives CASSAAPGQGAENIQYF.

This rearrangement joins TRBV28 to TRBJ1-1; D might be TRBD1 (6 bases). The CDR3 sequence is 14 residues long. Trimming took 6 bases from V and 3 from J, leaving 14 bases between them. CDR1 and CDR2 (germline): MDHEN, SYDVKM. Here the CDR3 DNA reads TGTGCCAGCAGGGGGGGCCGGCGGGACACTGAAGCTTTCTTT. Translating gives CASRGGRRDTEAFF.

The chain recombines TRBV14 with TRBJ2-4; D is possibly TRBD2 (6 bases). The ends were cut back, 0 bases at V and 1 base at J, with 10 bases in the middle. CDR1 and CDR2 from the germline V gene are SGHDN and FVKESK. This CDR3 is built from 16 residues. CDR3 sequence reads: CASSQEVGGAKNIQYF. CDR3 bases: TGTGCCAGCAGCCAAGAGGTTGGGGGGGCCAAAAACATTCAGTACTTC.

CDR3 DNA sequence: TGTGCCAGCAGTCAGCGGGGTCTCGGGGCCAACGTCCTGACTTTC. This sequence encodes CASSQRGLGANVLTF. V and J are TRBV28 and TRBJ2-6; 7 bases map to TRBD2. Germline CDR1 is MDHEN and CDR2 is SYDVKM. The ends lost 5 bases at V and 4 bases at J; junction bases unmatched: 5. The CDR3 has 15 residues.

As DNA, the CDR3 is TGCGCCAGCAGACTTACTAGCGGGAGCACCGGGGAGCTGTTTTTT. Its protein product is CASRLTSGSTGELFF. The rearrangement links TRBV5-1 to TRBJ2-2, with 11 bases that match TRBD2. Unmatched junction bases numbered 4, after V lost 5 bases and J lost 4 bases. Germline V CDR1 and CDR2: SGHRS, YFSETQ. This CDR3 has 15 residues. Variable domain in full (rest from reference TRBV5-1 and TRBJ2-2): KAGVTQTPRYLIKTRGQQVTLSCSPISGHRSVSWYQQTPGQGLQFLFEYFSETQRNKGNFPGRFSGRQFSNSRSEMNVSTLELGDSALYLCASRLTSGSTGELFFGEGSRLTVL.

This chain's CDR3 is CASSQGDEQFF. CDR3 DNA sequence: TGTGCCAGCAGCCAGGGGGATGAGCAGTTCTTC. This chain connects TRBV7-8 to TRBJ2-1, with 7 nucleotides matching TRBD1. This CDR3 has 11 residues. Germline CDR1 and CDR2: SGHVS and FQNEAQ. J was trimmed by 8 bases and V by 5 bases; bases with no gene match: 0.

The V call is TRBV14, the J call TRBJ1-1; D unclear. V was shortened by 1 base and J by 12 bases, with 18 bases between the two germline ends. From germline, CDR1 is SGHDN and CDR2 FVKESK. The CDR3 has 14 amino acids. The chain's CDR3 is CASSQAATLRAPFF. The CDR3 bases are TGTGCCAGCAGCCAAGCTGCGACGCTCCGGGCCCCTTTCTTT.

This rearrangement joins TRBV6-5 to TRBJ1-2, with D possibly matching TRBD1 (5 bases). The CDR3 has 16 amino acids. The germline CDR1 and CDR2 sequences are MNHEY and SVGAGI. Trimming left V 2 bases short and J 4 bases short, with 17 bases between. The CDR3 sequence is CASSYASAGVGYGYTF. CDR3 nucleotides: TGTGCCAGCAGTTACGCGAGCGCGGGGGTCGGCTATGGCTACACCTTC.

This clone was counted a single time. The gene calls are TRBV28 and TRBJ2-3; 9 bases match TRBD2. With 7 bases clipped from V and 2 bases from J, the junction kept 4 bases outside the gene matches. The CDR3 is made up of 14 amino acids. CDR1 MDHEN and CDR2 SYDVKM come from the germline V gene. The CDR3: CASTSGGFTDTQYF. CDR3 sequence (DNA): TGTGCCAGCACGAGCGGGGGGTTCACAGATACGCAGTATTTT.

This clone was seen once. The chain recombines TRBV25-1 with TRBJ2-2; D is uncertain. The CDR3 sequence is 13 residues long. Germline V gives CDR1 MGHDK, CDR2 SYGVNS. V was clipped by 5 bases and J by 1 base, with 5 bases between them. The CDR3 nucleotides are TGTGCCAGCAGTCTCAGGAACACCGGGGAGCTGTTTTTT. This codes for CASSLRNTGELFF.

The chain combines TRBV5-4 with TRBJ2-2; 14 nucleotides align to TRBD2. CDR3 length equals 16 residues. J lost 4 bases, V lost 9 bases, and 8 bases had no gene match. Germline loops: CDR1 SGHNT, CDR2 YYREEE (reference sequence). CDR3: CATQPGLAGATGELFF. The CDR3 coding sequence is TGTGCCACTCAGCCGGGACTAGCGGGGGCCACCGGGGAGCTGTTTTTT.

The gene calls are TRBV5-4 and TRBJ2-7, with D uncertain. The CDR3 length is 13 residues. The germline V gene has CDR1 SGHNT and CDR2 YYREEE (reference sequence). The V gene lost 4 bases and the J gene lost 2 bases, with 10 bases spanning the gap. The CDR3 DNA reads as TGTGCCAGCAGCCGCGACGGTACCTACGAGCAGTACTTC. This gives the protein CASSRDGTYEQYF.

The chain carries TRBV4-1 and TRBJ1-5, with D unresolved. V dropped 4 bases and J dropped 7 bases, with 14 bases sitting between them. CDR3 length: 14 residues. Germline V gives CDR1 MGHRA, CDR2 YSYEKL. CDR3 nucleotides: TGCGCCAGCAGCCCAGGACCGGTGGGCCAGCCCCAGCATTTT. Its translation: CASSPGPVGQPQHF.

The chain combines TRBV4-3 with TRBJ1-2, with 8 bases fitting TRBD1. CDR1 and CDR2 (germline): LGHNA, YSLEER. The V gene end was trimmed by 2 bases and the J gene end by 4 bases; junction bases not matched to a gene: 9. This CDR3 has 16 residues. The CDR3 DNA is TGCGCCAGCAGCCAACATACAGGGGGGAGCGGCTATGGCTACACCTTC. As protein: CASSQHTGGSGYGYTF.

This clone was seen more than once but under ten times. The chain recombines TRBV27 with TRBJ1-5; D not resolved. There are 14 residues in the CDR3. Trimming cost V 2 bases and J 7 bases, with 12 bases left between them. Germline lookup yields CDR1 MNHEY and CDR2 SMNVEV (reference sequence). CDR3 sequence: CASSLSMGGQPQHF. CDR3 DNA sequence: TGTGCCAGCAGTTTAAGCATGGGCGGGCAGCCCCAGCATTTT.